This T cell receptor (beta chain) was retrieved from a study of CD8 T cells in Susac syndrome. Germline loops: CDR1 MNHEY, CDR2 SMNVEV (reference sequence). This CDR3 spans 13 amino acids. V trimming: 6 bases; J trimming: 7 bases; junction bases outside the gene matches: 6. CD8+ and CD4+ T cells from blood underwent TCR beta sequencing, which was carried out in a high-throughput format. The study used healthy donors as controls matched for age and sex. TEMRA cells underwent FACS enrichment and CD8+ and CD4+ T cells underwent negative isolation. cDNA came from roughly 0.53 to 1 ug RNA primed by random hexamers. TCR beta CDR3 was amplified by immunoSEQ multiplex PCR. This amplification extended across 54 Vbeta and 13 Jbeta segments. In TCRdb, the immunoSEQ multiplex PCR reads were re-called with MiXCR into one record per CDR3 protein. Of just over 80,000 distinct CDR3 sequences in the sample, 85% to 95% were seen once.

This clonotype was counted once. The genes are TRBV27 and TRBJ1-5; 7 bases agree with TRBD1. The clonotype originates from a human donor in good health. The sequenced sample was CD8+ T cells from PBMCs. The CDR3 DNA is TGTGCCAGCAGCCAGGACAGGAGCCAGCCCCAGCATTTT. Its protein is CASSQDRSQPQHF.